This T cell receptor beta chain was obtained from a study of CD8 T cells in ankylosing spondylitis. Study conclusions and caveats: A TCR beta motif of roughly 8 highly homologous variants appeared characteristic of ankylosing spondylitis blood. Several of the motif variants were reported before in synovial fluid and blood from reactive arthritis. Significant enrichment of disease-linked clones was reported in matched ankylosing spondylitis synovial fluid. Peripheral blood held disease-linked clones only at relatively low frequency, and these were CD8+.

Germline loops: CDR1 DFQATT, CDR2 SNEGSKA (reference sequence). The CDR3 is made up of 16 amino acids. The junction had 8 bases not matched to a gene; V was cut back by 4 bases and J by 4 bases. In regard to this clonotype: Its antigen is unidentified.

Making use of molecular barcodes, quantitative 5'-RACE generated TCR beta libraries. TCRdb redid the calling of the 5' RACE reads with MiXCR, one entry per CDR3 protein. The sample records some 840,000 distinct CDR3 sequences, approximately 12% being singletons. This receptor was taken from a male donor with ankylosing spondylitis. V and J are TRBV20-1 and TRBJ2-2, with 11 nucleotides matching TRBD2. Sequenced input: blood, either unsorted or a sorted T cell fraction (not recorded which). CDR3 sequence reads: CSATETSGRRTGELFF. The CDR3 coding sequence is TGCAGTGCTACTGAAACTAGCGGGAGACGCACCGGGGAGCTGTTTTTT.